Listed below are T cell receptor beta chains from one sample, sequenced in a study of beta chain features in type 1 diabetes. The table came from immunoSEQ multiplex PCR; TCRdb's copy has only in-frame clones and leaves some out. The sample contains about 290,000 clones, under 8.5% of which appear only once. The specimen sequenced was central memory CD4+ T cells from blood. These receptors were taken from a woman in her late teens or twenties in good health. The CDR3 runs from the conserved cysteine through the conserved F or W. Each record gives: clone size, V gene, D gene, J gene, CDR3 DNA, CDR3 protein. D genes are given only for firm matches. The listing skips clone size in some rows; elsewhere it reads once, few, many or a size class.

abundance: .; v_gene: TRBV7-9; d_gene: TRBD1; j_gene: TRBJ1-5; CDR3nt: TGTGCCAGCAGCCCTGGGACAGGGGCGAGGCAGCCCCAGCATTTT; CDR3aa: CASSPGTGARQPQHF
abundance: .; v_gene: TRBV11-2; d_gene: .; j_gene: TRBJ2-5; CDR3nt: TGTGCCAGCAGCCCGGACCCGGGACCCTTGACCCAGTACTTC; CDR3aa: CASSPDPGPLTQYF
abundance: few; v_gene: TRBV9; d_gene: .; j_gene: TRBJ2-7; CDR3nt: TGTGCCAGCAGCCCCCACGTGGCCTCCTACGAGCAGTACTTC; CDR3aa: CASSPHVASYEQYF
abundance: few; v_gene: TRBV9; d_gene: .; j_gene: TRBJ2-6; CDR3nt: TGTGCCAGCAGCGTAGGTCACAGCTCTGGGGCCAACGTCCTGACTTTC; CDR3aa: CASSVGHSSGANVLTF
abundance: .; v_gene: TRBV7-9; d_gene: .; j_gene: TRBJ2-1; CDR3nt: TGTGCCAGCAGCTTAGGCGGCTCCTACAATGAGCAGTTCTTC; CDR3aa: CASSLGGSYNEQFF
abundance: .; v_gene: TRBV5-1; d_gene: .; j_gene: TRBJ1-2; CDR3nt: TGCGCCAGCAGCTTGACGCACAACTCCTATGGCTACACCTTC; CDR3aa: CASSLTHNSYGYTF
abundance: many; v_gene: TRBV9; d_gene: .; j_gene: TRBJ1-1; CDR3nt: TGTGCCAGCAGCGTAGGACCCGAAGGGAACACTGAAGCTTTCTTT; CDR3aa: CASSVGPEGNTEAFF
abundance: many; v_gene: TRBV15; d_gene: TRBD2; j_gene: TRBJ2-7; CDR3nt: TGTGCCACCAGCAGACCTAGCGGGATAGTCTACGAGCAGTACTTC; CDR3aa: CATSRPSGIVYEQYF
abundance: .; v_gene: TRBV7-2; d_gene: .; j_gene: TRBJ1-1; CDR3nt: TGTGCCAGCAGCACGGAGAGGGGCAACACTGAAGCTTTCTTT; CDR3aa: CASSTERGNTEAFF
abundance: few; v_gene: TRBV7-9; d_gene: TRBD1; j_gene: TRBJ2-6; CDR3nt: TGTGCCAGCAGCTTAGGGACAGGGGTTTTCTCTGGGGCCAACGTCCTGACTTTC; CDR3aa: CASSLGTGVFSGANVLTF
abundance: .; v_gene: TRBV21-1; d_gene: .; j_gene: TRBJ1-2; CDR3nt: TGTGCCAGCAGCACTGTTGGAGGTTGGGAGGGCTACACCTTC; CDR3aa: CASSTVGGWEGYTF
abundance: few; v_gene: TRBV2; d_gene: .; j_gene: TRBJ1-5; CDR3nt: TGTGCCAGCACAGGGGCGTGGGGCAGCAATCAGCCCCAGCATTTT; CDR3aa: CASTGAWGSNQPQHF
abundance: few; v_gene: TRBV7-2; d_gene: TRBD2; j_gene: TRBJ2-5; CDR3nt: TGTGCCAGCAGCTTAGCGGCTAGCGGGACACAAGAGACCCAGTACTTC; CDR3aa: CASSLAASGTQETQYF
abundance: few; v_gene: TRBV4-2; d_gene: .; j_gene: TRBJ2-3; CDR3nt: TGTGCCAGCAGCCAGGCAACAGGAACCACAGATACGCAGTATTTT; CDR3aa: CASSQATGTTDTQYF
abundance: .; v_gene: TRBV18; d_gene: TRBD1; j_gene: TRBJ1-5; CDR3nt: TGTGCCAGCTCACCTAGCCTGACAGGGGGAGAGGGACAGCCCCAGCATTTT; CDR3aa: CASSPSLTGGEGQPQHF
abundance: few; v_gene: TRBV29-1; d_gene: .; j_gene: TRBJ1-1; CDR3nt: TGCAGCGTCACGAACGGGGGGAACACTGAAGCTTTCTTT; CDR3aa: CSVTNGGNTEAFF
abundance: .; v_gene: TRBV18; d_gene: .; j_gene: TRBJ1-1; CDR3nt: TGTGCCAGCTACCAGGGTATCGGGACTGAAGCTTTCTTT; CDR3aa: CASYQGIGTEAFF
abundance: few; v_gene: TRBV2; d_gene: TRBD2; j_gene: TRBJ2-4; CDR3nt: TGTGCCAGCAGAGCCCCCCAGGGACTAGCGGGAGTGGTCGGCAAAAACATTCAGTACTTC; CDR3aa: CASRAPQGLAGVVGKNIQYF
abundance: few; v_gene: TRBV5-6; d_gene: TRBD1; j_gene: TRBJ1-1; CDR3nt: TGTGCCAGCAGCTTGGGGGGACAGGGAGGGACTGAAGCTTTCTTT; CDR3aa: CASSLGGQGGTEAFF
abundance: .; v_gene: TRBV27; d_gene: .; j_gene: TRBJ2-3; CDR3nt: TGTGCCAGCGCGGCCAACACAGATACGCAGTATTTT; CDR3aa: CASAANTDTQYF
abundance: few; v_gene: TRBV2; d_gene: .; j_gene: TRBJ1-4; CDR3nt: TGTGCCAGCAGACTCTGGACAGACCCCGTCTTTGAAAAACTGTTTTTT; CDR3aa: CASRLWTDPVFEKLFF
abundance: .; v_gene: TRBV5-6; d_gene: .; j_gene: TRBJ2-5; CDR3nt: TGTGCCAGCAGCTTGTTGTCAGGGCAAGAGACCCAGTACTTC; CDR3aa: CASSLLSGQETQYF
abundance: many; v_gene: TRBV19; d_gene: .; j_gene: TRBJ2-7; CDR3nt: TGTGCCAGTAGTATAGACCCTAGCGAGCAGTACTTC; CDR3aa: CASSIDPSEQYF
abundance: .; v_gene: TRBV5-4; d_gene: .; j_gene: TRBJ2-1; CDR3nt: TGTGCCAGCAGCCCCGGGGGCGGCTCCTACAATGAGCAGTTCTTC; CDR3aa: CASSPGGGSYNEQFF
abundance: few; v_gene: TRBV4-3; d_gene: .; j_gene: TRBJ1-5; CDR3nt: TGCGCCAGCAGCCAAGGAGGAAGAGGTGATCAGCCCCAGCATTTT; CDR3aa: CASSQGGRGDQPQHF
abundance: few; v_gene: TRBV29-1; d_gene: .; j_gene: TRBJ1-5; CDR3nt: TGCAGCGTTGAATTCCCCAATCAGCCCCAGCATTTT; CDR3aa: CSVEFPNQPQHF
abundance: .; v_gene: TRBV2; d_gene: .; j_gene: TRBJ1-4; CDR3nt: TGTGCCAGCAGTTACCGTCCAGGCCCTAATGAAAAACTGTTTTTT; CDR3aa: CASSYRPGPNEKLFF
abundance: .; v_gene: TRBV6-5; d_gene: .; j_gene: TRBJ2-3; CDR3nt: TGTGCCAGCAGTTATTCGGACACAGATACGCAGTATTTT; CDR3aa: CASSYSDTDTQYF
abundance: .; v_gene: TRBV6-5; d_gene: .; j_gene: TRBJ2-1; CDR3nt: TGTGCCAGCAGCCGACGGACCGGGAAGTACAATGAGCAGTTCTTC; CDR3aa: CASSRRTGKYNEQFF
abundance: many; v_gene: TRBV14; d_gene: .; j_gene: TRBJ2-1; CDR3nt: TGTGCCAGCAGCCCTCTGACAGGGAGGGTCAATGAGCAGTTCTTC; CDR3aa: CASSPLTGRVNEQFF
abundance: few; v_gene: TRBV4-3; d_gene: TRBD2; j_gene: TRBJ2-5; CDR3nt: TGCGCCAGCAGCCGACAAGCGGGGATAGAGACCCAGTACTTC; CDR3aa: CASSRQAGIETQYF
abundance: .; v_gene: TRBV7-3; d_gene: .; j_gene: TRBJ2-7; CDR3nt: TGTGCCAGCAGCTTTCGGGCTTCCTACGAGCAGTACTTC; CDR3aa: CASSFRASYEQYF
abundance: few; v_gene: TRBV6-5; d_gene: .; j_gene: TRBJ2-7; CDR3nt: TGTGCCAGCAGTTACCTCCGGGAGCAGTACTTC; CDR3aa: CASSYLREQYF
abundance: many; v_gene: TRBV11-2; d_gene: TRBD2; j_gene: TRBJ2-5; CDR3nt: TGTGCCAGCAGCTACCAAAGCGGGGCGCAAGAGACCCAGTACTTC; CDR3aa: CASSYQSGAQETQYF
abundance: few; v_gene: TRBV6-5; d_gene: .; j_gene: TRBJ1-2; CDR3nt: TGTGCCAGCAGCCGAAGACCCGAGGGAGGCTACACCTTC; CDR3aa: CASSRRPEGGYTF
abundance: .; v_gene: TRBV11-2; d_gene: TRBD2; j_gene: TRBJ2-3; CDR3nt: TGTGCCAGCAGCTTAGATCATTCTAGCGGCCCGGTCTTT; CDR3aa: CASSLDHSSGPVF
abundance: many; v_gene: TRBV7-2; d_gene: .; j_gene: TRBJ2-7; CDR3nt: TGTGCCAGCGGTCGCTATGGCGGGATGTACGAGCAGTACTTC; CDR3aa: CASGRYGGMYEQYF
abundance: .; v_gene: TRBV6-5; d_gene: .; j_gene: TRBJ1-1; CDR3nt: TGTGCCAGCCGAACCTCCAACAGGGCCACTGAAGCTTTCTTT; CDR3aa: CASRTSNRATEAFF
abundance: .; v_gene: TRBV9; d_gene: TRBD2; j_gene: TRBJ2-1; CDR3nt: TGTGCCAGCAGCGTCACAGCGGGAGAGAGCGGACACAATGAGCAGTTCTTC; CDR3aa: CASSVTAGESGHNEQFF
abundance: .; v_gene: TRBV9; d_gene: .; j_gene: TRBJ1-2; CDR3nt: TGTGCCAGCAGCCCTAGGACAAAGAACTATGGCTACACCTTC; CDR3aa: CASSPRTKNYGYTF
abundance: few; v_gene: TRBV15; d_gene: TRBD1; j_gene: TRBJ1-5; CDR3nt: TGTGCCACCAAGGGACAGGGGAGAAATCAGCCCCAGCATTTT; CDR3aa: CATKGQGRNQPQHF
abundance: .; v_gene: TRBV16; d_gene: .; j_gene: TRBJ2-6; CDR3nt: TGTGCCAGCAGCCAAGTCCGGGGGGCCCGCGTTGTCCTGACTTTC; CDR3aa: CASSQVRGARVVLTF
abundance: .; v_gene: TRBV5-4; d_gene: .; j_gene: TRBJ2-2; CDR3nt: TGTGCCAGCAGCTCCCCAGGCGAGGGCGGGGAGCTGTTTTTT; CDR3aa: CASSSPGEGGELFF
abundance: .; v_gene: TRBV27; d_gene: .; j_gene: TRBJ1-2; CDR3nt: TGTGCCAGCAGTTTGAAACAGGGCCATGGCTACACCTTC; CDR3aa: CASSLKQGHGYTF
abundance: few; v_gene: TRBV7-2; d_gene: TRBD2; j_gene: TRBJ2-3; CDR3nt: TGTGCCAGCAGCTTAGCAGGCGGGGGGGCCGGAGATACGCAGTATTTT; CDR3aa: CASSLAGGGAGDTQYF
abundance: few; v_gene: TRBV6-6; d_gene: .; j_gene: TRBJ1-1; CDR3nt: TGTGCCAGCAGTTACTCCGGGACATTAACTGAAGCTTTCTTT; CDR3aa: CASSYSGTLTEAFF
abundance: .; v_gene: TRBV9; d_gene: .; j_gene: TRBJ2-1; CDR3nt: TGTGCCAGCAGCGTAGGTTTTTCAGGGACAACTCGAGGGGAGCAGTTCTTC; CDR3aa: CASSVGFSGTTRGEQFF
abundance: few; v_gene: TRBV6-6; d_gene: TRBD2; j_gene: TRBJ2-1; CDR3nt: TGTGCCAGCAAACCCCGAAACAGCGGGAGTAGTTATGAGCAGTTCTTC; CDR3aa: CASKPRNSGSSYEQFF
abundance: .; v_gene: TRBV5-4; d_gene: TRBD2; j_gene: TRBJ2-3; CDR3nt: TGTGCCAGCAGCCCGAGCGGGACCACCACAGATACGCAGTATTTT; CDR3aa: CASSPSGTTTDTQYF
abundance: .; v_gene: TRBV7-8; d_gene: .; j_gene: TRBJ1-3; CDR3nt: TGTGCCAGCAGCGTAAGGAGCTCTGGAAACACCATATATTTT; CDR3aa: CASSVRSSGNTIYF
abundance: .; v_gene: TRBV5-1; d_gene: TRBD1; j_gene: TRBJ2-3; CDR3nt: TGCGCCAGCAGCCCCGGACAGGGGTTGGATACGCAGTATTTT; CDR3aa: CASSPGQGLDTQYF
abundance: .; v_gene: TRBV6-5; d_gene: TRBD1; j_gene: TRBJ2-1; CDR3nt: TGTGCCAGCAGTTACTCTGGGACAGGGGCCCAATCTGAGCAGTTCTTC; CDR3aa: CASSYSGTGAQSEQFF
abundance: .; v_gene: TRBV2; d_gene: TRBD1; j_gene: TRBJ1-2; CDR3nt: TGTGCCAGCAGCGAGTTATCGATCAGGGGGGGCTATGGCTACACCTTC; CDR3aa: CASSELSIRGGYGYTF